Presented here are 17 T cell receptor beta chains from one specimen sequenced in a study of CD4 T cells in relation to SARS-CoV-2 and coronaviruses. TCRdb's copy holds only in-frame clones and misses some; the assay was immunoSEQ multiplex PCR. The table lists about 36,000 clones, over 65% of them singletons. Their antigens are not known. Sequenced sample: memory CD4+ T cells from PBMCs, cultured in vitro. The receptors here all came from an adult with COVID-19.

V is TRBV2 and J is TRBJ2-1; 10 nucleotides line up with TRBD1. J gave up 7 bases and V 6 bases, and 15 bases lay outside the gene matches. Germline CDR1 and CDR2: SNHLY and FYNNEI. This CDR3 is 17 amino acids long. For the CDR3, the DNA is TGTGCCAGCAGCCAGGGACAGGGGAGAACTTCGACGAATGAGCAGTTCTTC. This codes for CASSQGQGRTSTNEQFF.

The rearrangement uses TRBV2 and TRBJ1-5; D is undetermined. CDR1 is SNHLY and CDR2 is FYNNEI in the germline V gene. CDR3 length: 13 amino acids. Deletions cut 6 bases from V and 0 bases from J, with 6 bases between. CDR3 protein: CASRDYSNQPQHF. In DNA, the CDR3 is TGTGCCAGCAGGGATTATAGCAATCAGCCCCAGCATTTT.

The chain carries TRBV9 and TRBJ2-2; D is unclear. V shed 7 bases and J shed 5 bases, with 6 bases lying between them. The CDR3 spans 11 residues. Germline V gene lookup returns CDR1 SGDLS and CDR2 YYNGEE. The CDR3, as DNA: TGTGCCAGCGGACGTACCGGGGAGCTGTTTTTT. This gives the protein CASGRTGELFF.

The chain uses TRBV28 and TRBJ2-7; D is unresolved. CDR1 is MDHEN and CDR2 is SYDVKM in the germline V gene. V lost 6 bases, J lost 3 bases, and 3 bases lay in between. The CDR3 sequence is 10 residues long. The CDR3 DNA reads TGTGCCAGCAGGGACTACGAGCAGTACTTC. Residues: CASRDYEQYF.

This clone has only a few counts. V usage is TRBV4-1 and J usage is TRBJ1-6; D ambiguous. CDR1 is MGHRA and CDR2 is YSYEKL in the germline V gene. The germline V and J ends were trimmed by 1 base and 9 bases, with 7 bases remaining between them. This CDR3 region has 13 residues. CDR3 sequence (DNA): TGCGCCAGCAGCCAAGTAGAGTCTTCACCCCTCCACTTT. It is translated as CASSQVESSPLHF.

Only a few counts were recorded for this clone. The chain recombines TRBV5-6 with TRBJ1-1, with 8 bases aligning to TRBD1. The germline gives CDR1 SGHDT, CDR2 YYEEEE. The length of the CDR3 is 14 residues. V lost 3 bases to trimming and J lost 0 bases; unmatched junction nucleotides: 1. The CDR3, as DNA: TGTGCCAGCAGCTCGGGACAGGTGAACACTGAAGCTTTCTTT. Protein sequence: CASSSGQVNTEAFF.

This clone was detected only a few times. The chain's CDR3 is CASSISSGPSYEQYF. The CDR3, as DNA: TGTGCCAGTAGTATAAGTTCTGGTCCCTCCTACGAGCAGTACTTC. This rearrangement joins TRBV19 to TRBJ2-7; D unresolved. Germline V gene sequence: CDR1 LNHDA, CDR2 SQIVND (reference sequence). This CDR3 region has 15 residues. V was pared by 2 bases and J by 0 bases, with 11 bases between.

The chain is built from TRBV7-9 and TRBJ2-3, with D perhaps matching TRBD2 (6 bases). Per the germline V gene, CDR1 is SEHNR and CDR2 is FQNEAQ (reference sequence). V lost 5 bases and J 6 bases, leaving 15 bases between the germline ends. The length of the CDR3 is 14 residues. The CDR3 DNA reads TGTGCCAGCAGCCTAGGGACTGCCGGGGATACGCAGTATTTT. It translates to CASSLGTAGDTQYF.

The V and J genes are TRBV21-1 and TRBJ1-6. TRBV21-1 is assigned pseudogene status. The length of the CDR3 is 21 residues. DNA for the CDR3: TGTGCCAGCCAAGCCCGTCCCTCAACTCGTTTGGGTAGCTCCTATAATTCACCCCTCCACTTT. It translates to CASQARPSTRLGSSYNSPLHF.

The chain is built from TRBV24-1 and TRBJ2-1, with 8 bases lining up with TRBD2. CDR1 and CDR2 from the germline V gene are KGHDR and SFDVKD. The CDR3 has 17 amino acids. V trimming: 5 bases; J trimming: 0 bases; junction bases outside the gene matches: 8. CDR3 coding DNA: TGTGCCACCAGTGGGCTAGCGGGCCCCAGCTCCTACAATGAGCAGTTCTTC. The encoded protein is CATSGLAGPSSYNEQFF.

This clone was detected once. J is TRBJ1-5 and V is TRBV18; D is ambiguous. The CDR3 extends over 13 amino acids. Trimming removed 2 bases at V and 2 bases at J, with 4 bases between. Per germline, CDR1 KGHSH and CDR2 LQKENI. The CDR3 loop is CASSPRGNQPQHF. The CDR3, as DNA: TGTGCCAGCTCACCAAGGGGCAATCAGCCCCAGCATTTT.

This clone showed up just once. The chain couples TRBV5-1 to TRBJ1-5, with D unresolved. Germline values: CDR1 SGHRS, CDR2 YFSETQ. Trimming removed 0 bases from V and 3 bases from J, with 10 bases in between. There are 15 residues in the CDR3. The CDR3 sequence: CASSLEPTNNQPQHF. In nucleotides, the CDR3 is TGCGCCAGCAGCTTGGAACCTACAAACAATCAGCCCCAGCATTTT.

The chain employs TRBV28 and TRBJ2-1; 8 nucleotides match TRBD2. The germline CDR1 and CDR2 sequences are MDHEN and SYDVKM. There are 16 residues in the CDR3. J lost 0 bases, V lost 5 bases, and 6 bases had no gene match. CDR3 sequence: CASSTRAGDSYNEQFF. CDR3 DNA sequence: TGTGCCAGCAGTACTCGAGCGGGAGACTCCTACAATGAGCAGTTCTTC. Complete variable domain (other parts from reference TRBV28 and TRBJ2-1): DVKVTQSSRYLVKRTGEKVFLECVQDMDHENMFWYRQDPGLGLRLIYFSYDVKMKEKGDIPEGYSVSREKKERFSLILESASTNQTSMYLCASSTRAGDSYNEQFFGPGTRLTVL.

V and J are TRBV7-2 and TRBJ1-5; 8 bases agree with TRBD1. With 5 bases clipped from V and 3 bases from J, the junction kept 9 bases outside the gene matches. This CDR3 has 16 residues. Germline assignment: CDR1 SGHTA and CDR2 FQGNSA. CDR3 loop: CASSDRDRGLNQPQHF. As DNA, the CDR3 is TGTGCCAGCAGCGATAGAGACAGGGGTCTCAATCAGCCCCAGCATTTT. Full variable domain (remainder filled in from reference TRBV7-2 and TRBJ1-5): GAGVSQSPSNKVTEKGKDVELRCDPISGHTALYWYRQSLGQGLEFLIYFQGNSAPDKSGLPSDRFSAERTGGSVSTLTIQRTQQEDSAVYLCASSDRDRGLNQPQHFGDGTRLSIL.

The chain couples TRBV4-2 to TRBJ2-3; the D is unclear. The CDR3 loop spans 14 amino acids. V was pared by 0 bases and J by 4 bases, with 8 bases between. The germline CDR1 and CDR2 sequences are LGHNA and YNFKEQ. CDR3 amino acids: CASSQDYLADTQYF. The CDR3 nucleotides read TGTGCCAGCAGCCAAGATTATTTGGCAGATACGCAGTATTTT.

V usage is TRBV7-9 and J usage is TRBJ2-7, with 8 bases lining up with TRBD1. The germline gives CDR1 SEHNR, CDR2 FQNEAQ (reference sequence). This CDR3 contains 16 residues. V lost 5 bases and J lost 5; bases outside the gene matches: 14. The CDR3 nucleotides are TGTGCCAGCAGCCGCACTGTCGACAGGGGTATCGACGAGCAGTACTTC. Translating gives CASSRTVDRGIDEQYF.

V and J are TRBV21-1 and TRBJ2-2; the table's D call of TRBD1 was not tested on the DNA. TRBV21-1 counts as a pseudogene. This CDR3 comprises 14 residues. Here the CDR3 DNA reads TGTGCCAGCAGCAAAGGACAGAACACCGGGGAGCTGTTTTTT. Translating gives CASSKGQNTGELFF.